This is a list of T cell receptor beta chains from one sample in a study of a mutant IDH1 vaccine in newly diagnosed glioma. The antigens these receptors bind are not known. Measured with immunoSEQ multiplex PCR; TCRdb has only the in-frame clones, and not every one. The sample holds about 46,000 clones, around 92% seen once. The source was PBMCs, collected from a glioma patient whose treatment included an IDH1 peptide vaccine. The receptors here all came from a middle-aged man with glioma. Both conserved end residues are part of each CDR3. Fields, in order: D gene, clone size, V gene, J gene, CDR3 protein, CDR3 DNA. A D gene is named only where the DNA matches it firmly. Size values are once, few and many counts, or a class for expanded clones, and some rows have none.

d_call: -
clone_size: once
v_call: TRBV7-9
j_call: TRBJ2-7
cdr3_aa: CASSPSWGSYEQYF
cdr3_nt: TGTGCCAGCAGCCCCAGTTGGGGGTCCTACGAGCAGTACTTC

d_call: -
clone_size: few
v_call: TRBV2
j_call: TRBJ2-3
cdr3_aa: CASSGQVPDTQYF
cdr3_nt: TGTGCCAGCAGTGGACAGGTCCCAGATACGCAGTATTTT

d_call: -
clone_size: -
v_call: TRBV10-1
j_call: TRBJ2-2
cdr3_aa: CASGYPNTGELFF
cdr3_nt: TGCGCCAGCGGATATCCGAACACCGGGGAGCTGTTTTTT

d_call: TRBD2
clone_size: -
v_call: TRBV7-6
j_call: TRBJ2-3
cdr3_aa: CATRLAGVGDTQYF
cdr3_nt: TGTGCCACCAGACTAGCGGGAGTTGGAGATACGCAGTATTTT

d_call: -
clone_size: -
v_call: TRBV6-5
j_call: TRBJ1-1
cdr3_aa: CASRNNVMNTEAFF
cdr3_nt: TGTGCCAGCAGGAACAACGTCATGAACACTGAAGCTTTCTTT

d_call: TRBD2
clone_size: -
v_call: TRBV30
j_call: TRBJ2-3
cdr3_aa: CAWSVRAGGDTQYF
cdr3_nt: TGTGCCTGGAGTGTACGAGCGGGAGGTGATACGCAGTATTTT

d_call: -
clone_size: -
v_call: TRBV19
j_call: TRBJ1-5
cdr3_aa: CASSRTGRIDNQPQHF
cdr3_nt: TGTGCCAGTAGTAGAACAGGGCGGATTGACAATCAGCCCCAGCATTTT

d_call: -
clone_size: -
v_call: TRBV30
j_call: TRBJ1-6
cdr3_aa: CAWSDNRGRNSPLHF
cdr3_nt: TGTGCCTGGAGTGACAATCGGGGGCGTAATTCACCCCTCCACTTT

d_call: -
clone_size: -
v_call: TRBV5-6
j_call: TRBJ2-7
cdr3_aa: CASSLETGAGISYEQYF
cdr3_nt: TGTGCCAGCAGCTTGGAAACCGGGGCGGGTATCTCCTACGAGCAGTACTTC

d_call: -
clone_size: -
v_call: TRBV27
j_call: TRBJ2-7
cdr3_aa: CASSLDPGERVGEQYF
cdr3_nt: TGTGCCAGCAGTTTAGATCCGGGTGAGAGGGTGGGCGAGCAGTACTTC

d_call: TRBD1
clone_size: -
v_call: TRBV27
j_call: TRBJ1-1
cdr3_aa: CASSPGQGARTEAFF
cdr3_nt: TGTGCCAGCAGTCCAGGACAGGGGGCTAGGACTGAAGCTTTCTTT

d_call: -
clone_size: -
v_call: TRBV2
j_call: TRBJ2-3
cdr3_aa: CASNAPLTDTQYF
cdr3_nt: TGTGCCAGCAACGCCCCCCTCACAGATACGCAGTATTTT

d_call: -
clone_size: -
v_call: TRBV9
j_call: TRBJ1-2
cdr3_aa: CASSVESKPNYGYTF
cdr3_nt: TGTGCCAGCAGCGTAGAATCAAAACCTAACTATGGCTACACCTTC

d_call: -
clone_size: -
v_call: TRBV2
j_call: TRBJ2-3
cdr3_aa: CASSDEPGLPTDTQYF
cdr3_nt: TGTGCCAGCAGTGATGAGCCAGGACTTCCGACAGATACGCAGTATTTT

d_call: -
clone_size: -
v_call: TRBV6-5
j_call: TRBJ1-2
cdr3_aa: CASSYSNRDGYTF
cdr3_nt: TGTGCCAGCAGTTACTCGAACAGGGATGGCTACACCTTC

d_call: TRBD1
clone_size: -
v_call: TRBV6-5
j_call: TRBJ1-4
cdr3_aa: CASSKWDRSEKLFF
cdr3_nt: TGTGCCAGCAGCAAATGGGACAGGTCGGAAAAACTGTTTTTT

d_call: -
clone_size: -
v_call: TRBV9
j_call: TRBJ2-1
cdr3_aa: CASSVGWVSYNEQFF
cdr3_nt: TGTGCCAGCAGCGTAGGTTGGGTCTCCTACAATGAGCAGTTCTTC

d_call: -
clone_size: -
v_call: TRBV7-6
j_call: TRBJ1-6
cdr3_aa: CASSLPGSPLHF
cdr3_nt: TGTGCCAGCAGCTTACCAGGTTCACCCCTCCACTTT

d_call: TRBD2
clone_size: -
v_call: TRBV6-5
j_call: TRBJ2-1
cdr3_aa: CASHPSGSSYNEQFF
cdr3_nt: TGTGCCAGCCATCCAAGCGGGAGCTCCTACAATGAGCAGTTCTTC

d_call: -
clone_size: few
v_call: TRBV19
j_call: TRBJ1-5
cdr3_aa: CASSIQGRRNQPQHF
cdr3_nt: TGTGCCAGTAGTATCCAGGGGCGAAGGAATCAGCCCCAGCATTTT

d_call: -
clone_size: -
v_call: TRBV5-5
j_call: TRBJ1-2
cdr3_aa: CASSAGATGKYGYTF
cdr3_nt: TGTGCCAGCAGCGCTGGGGCTACAGGGAAATATGGCTACACCTTC

d_call: -
clone_size: -
v_call: TRBV5-1
j_call: TRBJ2-5
cdr3_aa: CASSFQGPQETQYF
cdr3_nt: TGCGCCAGCAGCTTCCAGGGCCCCCAAGAGACCCAGTACTTC

d_call: -
clone_size: -
v_call: TRBV27
j_call: TRBJ1-1
cdr3_aa: CASSLLDNRANTEAFF
cdr3_nt: TGTGCCAGCAGTTTGTTGGACAACAGGGCGAACACTGAAGCTTTCTTT

d_call: -
clone_size: -
v_call: TRBV9
j_call: TRBJ2-2
cdr3_aa: CASSVDPGANTGELFF
cdr3_nt: TGTGCCAGCAGCGTAGATCCAGGGGCGAACACCGGGGAGCTGTTTTTT

d_call: TRBD1
clone_size: -
v_call: TRBV7-9
j_call: TRBJ1-2
cdr3_aa: CASSLDGTGGNGYTF
cdr3_nt: TGTGCCAGCAGCTTAGATGGGACAGGGGGGAATGGCTACACCTTC

d_call: -
clone_size: -
v_call: TRBV19
j_call: TRBJ2-1
cdr3_aa: CASSIGNEQFF
cdr3_nt: TGTGCCAGTAGTATTGGGAATGAGCAGTTCTTC

d_call: TRBD1
clone_size: -
v_call: TRBV28
j_call: TRBJ1-2
cdr3_aa: CASSPTGNYGYTF
cdr3_nt: TGTGCCAGCAGCCCGACAGGGAACTATGGCTACACCTTC